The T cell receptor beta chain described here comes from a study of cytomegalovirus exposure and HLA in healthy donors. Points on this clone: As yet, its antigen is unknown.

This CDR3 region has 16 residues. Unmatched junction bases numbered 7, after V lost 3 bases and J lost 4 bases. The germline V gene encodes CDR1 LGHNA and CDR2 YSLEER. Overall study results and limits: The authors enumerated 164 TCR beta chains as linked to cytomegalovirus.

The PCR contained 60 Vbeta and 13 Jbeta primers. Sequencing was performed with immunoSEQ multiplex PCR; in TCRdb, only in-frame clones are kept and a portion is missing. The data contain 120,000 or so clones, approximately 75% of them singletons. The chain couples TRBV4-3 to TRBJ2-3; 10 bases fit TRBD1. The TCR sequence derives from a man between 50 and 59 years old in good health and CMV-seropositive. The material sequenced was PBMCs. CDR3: CASSHVGTGEADTQYF. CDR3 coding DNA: TGCGCCAGCAGCCACGTTGGGACAGGGGAGGCAGATACGCAGTATTTT.